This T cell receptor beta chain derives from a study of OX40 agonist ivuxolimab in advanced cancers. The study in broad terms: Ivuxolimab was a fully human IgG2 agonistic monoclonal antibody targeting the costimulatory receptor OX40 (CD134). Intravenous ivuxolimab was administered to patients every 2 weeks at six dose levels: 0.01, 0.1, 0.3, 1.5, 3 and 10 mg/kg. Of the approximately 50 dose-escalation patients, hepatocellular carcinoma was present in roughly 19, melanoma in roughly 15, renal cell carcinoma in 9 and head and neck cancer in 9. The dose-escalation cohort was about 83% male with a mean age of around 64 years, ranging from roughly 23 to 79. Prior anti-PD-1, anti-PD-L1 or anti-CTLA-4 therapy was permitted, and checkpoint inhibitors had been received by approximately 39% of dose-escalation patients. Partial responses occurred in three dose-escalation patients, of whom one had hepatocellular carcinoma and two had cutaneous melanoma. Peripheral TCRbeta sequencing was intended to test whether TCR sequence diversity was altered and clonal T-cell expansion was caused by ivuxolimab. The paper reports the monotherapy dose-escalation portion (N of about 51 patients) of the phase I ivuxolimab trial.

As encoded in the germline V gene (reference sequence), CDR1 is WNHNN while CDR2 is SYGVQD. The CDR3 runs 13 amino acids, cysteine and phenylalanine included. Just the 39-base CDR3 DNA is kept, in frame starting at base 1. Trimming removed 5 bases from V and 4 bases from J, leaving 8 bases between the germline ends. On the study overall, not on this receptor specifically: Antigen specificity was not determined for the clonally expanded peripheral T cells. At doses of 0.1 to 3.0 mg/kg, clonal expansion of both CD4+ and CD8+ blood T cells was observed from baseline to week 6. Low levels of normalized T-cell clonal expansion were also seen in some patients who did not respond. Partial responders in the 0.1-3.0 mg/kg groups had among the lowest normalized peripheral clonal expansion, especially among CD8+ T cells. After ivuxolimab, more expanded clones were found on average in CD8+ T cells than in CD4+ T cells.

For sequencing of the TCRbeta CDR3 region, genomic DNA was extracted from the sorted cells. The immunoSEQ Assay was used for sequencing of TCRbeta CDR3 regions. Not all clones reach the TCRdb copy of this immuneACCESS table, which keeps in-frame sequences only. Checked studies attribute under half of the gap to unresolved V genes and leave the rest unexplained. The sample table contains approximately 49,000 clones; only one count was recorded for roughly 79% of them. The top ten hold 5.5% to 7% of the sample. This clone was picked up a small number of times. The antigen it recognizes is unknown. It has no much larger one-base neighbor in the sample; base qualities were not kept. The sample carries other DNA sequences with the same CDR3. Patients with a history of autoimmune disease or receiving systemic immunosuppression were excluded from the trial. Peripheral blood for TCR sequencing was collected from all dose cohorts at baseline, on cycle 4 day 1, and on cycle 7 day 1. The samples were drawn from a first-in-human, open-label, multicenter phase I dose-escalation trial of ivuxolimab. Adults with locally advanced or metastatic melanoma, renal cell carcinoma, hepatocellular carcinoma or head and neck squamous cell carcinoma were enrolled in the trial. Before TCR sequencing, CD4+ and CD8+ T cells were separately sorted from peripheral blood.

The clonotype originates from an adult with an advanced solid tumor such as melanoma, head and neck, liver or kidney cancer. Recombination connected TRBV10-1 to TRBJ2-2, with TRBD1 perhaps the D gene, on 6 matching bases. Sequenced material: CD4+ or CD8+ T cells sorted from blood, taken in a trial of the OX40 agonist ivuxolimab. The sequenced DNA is TGCGCCAGCAGTCTGGACAGCACCGGGGAGCTGTTTTTT. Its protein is CASSLDSTGELFF.